This T cell receptor beta chain was observed in a study of blood T cell repertoires in COVID-19. About the research overall: Donors in the United States, Italy and Spain gave samples during acute or convalescent COVID-19. Sources were T cells, B-cell-depleted T cells, or PBMCs; the material itself was cDNA or gDNA.

In the source study's methods: Researchers report that nucleated cell counts were estimated from reference gene primer amplification. Data came from immunoSEQ multiplex PCR; TCRdb stores just in-frame clones and leaves some out. V, J and clone size are taken as reported in that table, and D and trimming were inferred from the DNA itself. The sample lists tens of thousands of clones; about three quarters were seen once. The CDR3 is 13 amino acids. Between the trimmed V and J ends, which lost 5 bases and 2 bases, there was a span of 13 bases. CDR1 is SQVTM and CDR2 is ANQGSEA in the germline V gene. Enrolment of Seattle patients took place during active infection, and they were followed longitudinally.

This clonotype was obtained from a man aged 25-40 years with COVID-19, enrolled during active disease. Sequencing was carried out using peripheral blood. The V and J genes are TRBV29-1 and TRBJ2-7; TRBD1 is a possible D gene (7 bases). The DNA for the CDR3 is TGCAGCGTTCGACAGGGCGGGACCTACGAGCAGTACTTC. This sequence encodes CSVRQGGTYEQYF.